This T cell receptor beta chain was captured by sequencing in a study of radiation and T cells in renal cell carcinoma. Between the trimmed V and J ends, which lost 8 bases and 6 bases, there was a span of 19 bases. The CDR3 spans 14 residues. The germline gives CDR1 MNHEY, CDR2 SMNVEV (reference sequence). With regard to this clone: No antigen is known for it.

Generated by immunoSEQ multiplex PCR, the TCRdb table keeps only in-frame clones and is missing some. This sample has 87,000 or so clones, with about 88% found just once. Study outcomes and limitations: In blood, top tumor clones expanded by 2 weeks, shrinking by 4.

The time point is: baseline pretreatment blood. Treatment given: 15 Gy SBRT to primary tumor, nephrectomy 4 weeks later. After SBRT, blood was collected at 2 and 4 weeks, plus baseline. The J gene is TRBJ1-2, the V gene TRBV27; a weak D match, TRBD1 (5 bases). The sequencing here drew on blood, taken from a patient whose treatment included radiotherapy and nephrectomy. The sequence was obtained from a man aged 45-65 years with renal cell carcinoma. CDR3 loop: CASAPRVSLNGYTF. The CDR3 DNA follows: TGTGCCAGCGCTCCCAGGGTTTCATTAAATGGCTACACCTTC.